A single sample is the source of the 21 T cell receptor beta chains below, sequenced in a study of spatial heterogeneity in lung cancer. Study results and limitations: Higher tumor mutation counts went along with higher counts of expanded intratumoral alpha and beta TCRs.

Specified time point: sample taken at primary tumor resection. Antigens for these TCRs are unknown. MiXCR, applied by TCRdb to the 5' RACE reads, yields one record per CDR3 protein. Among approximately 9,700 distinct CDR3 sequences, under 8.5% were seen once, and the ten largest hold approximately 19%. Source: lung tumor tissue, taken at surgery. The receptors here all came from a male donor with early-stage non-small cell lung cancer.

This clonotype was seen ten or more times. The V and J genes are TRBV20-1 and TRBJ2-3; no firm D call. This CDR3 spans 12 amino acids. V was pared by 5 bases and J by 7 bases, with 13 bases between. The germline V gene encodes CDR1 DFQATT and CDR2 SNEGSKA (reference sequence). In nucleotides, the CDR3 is TGCAGTGCTCGAGCCCAGGCCCATACGCAGTATTTT. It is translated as CSARAQAHTQYF.

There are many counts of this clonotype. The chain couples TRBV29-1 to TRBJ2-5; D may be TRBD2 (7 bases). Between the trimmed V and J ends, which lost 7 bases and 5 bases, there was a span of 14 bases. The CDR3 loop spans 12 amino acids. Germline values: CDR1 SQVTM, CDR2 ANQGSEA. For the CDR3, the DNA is TGCAGCGCCCGGGGGGCCGATGAGACCCAGTACTTC. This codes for CSARGADETQYF.

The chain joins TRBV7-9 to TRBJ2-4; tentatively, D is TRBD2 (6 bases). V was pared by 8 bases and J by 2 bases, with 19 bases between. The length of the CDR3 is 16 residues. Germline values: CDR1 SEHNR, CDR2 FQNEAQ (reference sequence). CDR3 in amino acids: CASSRGRGGTKNIQYF. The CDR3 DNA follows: TGTGCCAGCTCTCGCGGGCGGGGCGGAACCAAAAACATTCAGTACTTC.

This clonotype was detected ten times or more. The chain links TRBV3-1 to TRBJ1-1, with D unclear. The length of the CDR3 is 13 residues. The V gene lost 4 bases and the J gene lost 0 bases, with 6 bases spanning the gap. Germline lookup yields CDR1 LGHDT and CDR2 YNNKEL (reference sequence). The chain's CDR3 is CASSLLMNTEAFF. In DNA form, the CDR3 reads TGTGCCAGCAGCCTCCTTATGAACACTGAAGCTTTCTTT.

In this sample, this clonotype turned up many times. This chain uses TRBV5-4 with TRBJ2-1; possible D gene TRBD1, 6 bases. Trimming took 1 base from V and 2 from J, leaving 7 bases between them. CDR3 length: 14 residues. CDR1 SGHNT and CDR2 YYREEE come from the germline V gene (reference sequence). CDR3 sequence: CASSLQGPYNEQFF. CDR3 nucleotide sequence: TGTGCCAGCAGCTTGCAGGGGCCCTACAATGAGCAGTTCTTC.

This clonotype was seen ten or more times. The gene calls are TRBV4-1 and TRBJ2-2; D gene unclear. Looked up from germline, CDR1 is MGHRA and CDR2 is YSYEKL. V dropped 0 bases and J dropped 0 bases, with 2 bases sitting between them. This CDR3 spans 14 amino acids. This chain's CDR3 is CASSQDANTGELFF. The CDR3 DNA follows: TGCGCCAGCAGCCAAGACGCGAACACCGGGGAGCTGTTTTTT.

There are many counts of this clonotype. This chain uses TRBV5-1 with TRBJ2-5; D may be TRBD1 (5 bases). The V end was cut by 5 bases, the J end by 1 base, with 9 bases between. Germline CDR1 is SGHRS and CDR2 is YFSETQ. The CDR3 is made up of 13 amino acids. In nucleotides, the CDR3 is TGCGCCAGCAGAGGGGCACCCCAAGAGACCCAGTACTTC. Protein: CASRGAPQETQYF.

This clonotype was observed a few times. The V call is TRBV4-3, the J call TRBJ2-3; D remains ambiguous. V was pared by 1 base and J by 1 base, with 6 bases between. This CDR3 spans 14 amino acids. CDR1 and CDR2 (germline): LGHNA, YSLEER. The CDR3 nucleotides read TGCGCCAGCAGCCAAGGGCCGGGCACAGATACGCAGTATTTT. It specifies CASSQGPGTDTQYF.

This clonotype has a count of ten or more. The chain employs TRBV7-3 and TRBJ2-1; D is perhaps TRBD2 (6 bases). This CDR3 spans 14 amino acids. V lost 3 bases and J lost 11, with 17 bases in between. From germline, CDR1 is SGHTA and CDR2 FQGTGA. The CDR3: CASSFSRTTSQQFF. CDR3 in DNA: TGTGCCAGCAGCTTCTCTCGGACTACATCTCAGCAGTTCTTC. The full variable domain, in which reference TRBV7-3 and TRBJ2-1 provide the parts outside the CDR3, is GAGVSQTPSNKVTEKGKYVELRCDPISGHTALYWYRQSLGQGPEFLIYFQGTGAADDSGLPNDRFFAVRPEGSVSTLKIQRTERGDSAVYLCASSFSRTTSQQFFGPGTRLTVL.

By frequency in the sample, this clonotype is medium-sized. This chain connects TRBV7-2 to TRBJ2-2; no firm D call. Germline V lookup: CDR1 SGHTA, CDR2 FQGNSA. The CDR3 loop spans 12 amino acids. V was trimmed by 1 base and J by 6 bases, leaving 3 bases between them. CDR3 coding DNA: TGTGCCAGCAGCTTAGACTCCGGGGAGCTGTTTTTT. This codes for CASSLDSGELFF.

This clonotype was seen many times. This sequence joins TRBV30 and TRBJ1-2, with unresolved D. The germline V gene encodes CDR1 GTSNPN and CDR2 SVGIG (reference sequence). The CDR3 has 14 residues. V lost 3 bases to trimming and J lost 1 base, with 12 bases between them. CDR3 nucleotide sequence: TGTGCCTGGAGCTTCCCTGAGAGTAACTATGGCTACACCTTC. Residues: CAWSFPESNYGYTF.

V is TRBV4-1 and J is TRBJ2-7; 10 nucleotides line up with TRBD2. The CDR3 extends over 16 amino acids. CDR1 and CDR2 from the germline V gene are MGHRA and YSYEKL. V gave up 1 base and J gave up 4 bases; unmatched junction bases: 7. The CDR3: CASSQVEAGGNYEQYF. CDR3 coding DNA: TGCGCCAGCAGCCAAGTTGAAGCGGGAGGGAATTACGAGCAGTACTTC.

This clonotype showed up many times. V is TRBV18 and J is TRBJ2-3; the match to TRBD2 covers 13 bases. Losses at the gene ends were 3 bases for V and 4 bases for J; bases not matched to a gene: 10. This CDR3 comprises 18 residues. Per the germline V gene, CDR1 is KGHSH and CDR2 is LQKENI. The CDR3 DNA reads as TGTGCCAGCTCACCTCTCGCCGGGACTAGCGGGACTTCAGATACGCAGTATTTT. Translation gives CASSPLAGTSGTSDTQYF.

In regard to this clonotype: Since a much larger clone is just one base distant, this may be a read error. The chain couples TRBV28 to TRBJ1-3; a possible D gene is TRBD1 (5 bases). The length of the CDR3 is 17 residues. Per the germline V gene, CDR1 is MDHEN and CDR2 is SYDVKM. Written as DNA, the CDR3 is TGTGTCAGCAGCTTGGGGGATTTTAAATTCTCTGGAAACACCATATATTTT. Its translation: CVSSLGDFKFSGNTIYF.

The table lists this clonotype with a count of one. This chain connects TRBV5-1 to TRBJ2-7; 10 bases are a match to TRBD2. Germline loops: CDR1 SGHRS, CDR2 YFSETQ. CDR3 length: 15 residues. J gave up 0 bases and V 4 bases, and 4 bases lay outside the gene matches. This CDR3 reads CASSNPSGSSYEQYF. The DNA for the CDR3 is TGCGCCAGCAGCAACCCTAGCGGGAGCTCCTACGAGCAGTACTTC.

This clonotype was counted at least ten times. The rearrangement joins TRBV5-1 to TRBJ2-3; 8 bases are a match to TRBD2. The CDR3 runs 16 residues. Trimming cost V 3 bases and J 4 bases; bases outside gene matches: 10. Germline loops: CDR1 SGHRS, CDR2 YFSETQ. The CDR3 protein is CASSSGTSDFSDTQYF. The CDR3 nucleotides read TGCGCCAGCAGCTCGGGGACTAGTGATTTCTCAGATACGCAGTATTTT.

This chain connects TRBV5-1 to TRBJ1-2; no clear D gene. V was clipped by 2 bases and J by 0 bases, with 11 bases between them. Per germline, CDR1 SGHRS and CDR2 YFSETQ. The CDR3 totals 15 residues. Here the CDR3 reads CASSFGRQANYGYTF. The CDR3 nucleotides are TGCGCCAGCAGCTTTGGCAGGCAGGCTAACTATGGCTACACCTTC.

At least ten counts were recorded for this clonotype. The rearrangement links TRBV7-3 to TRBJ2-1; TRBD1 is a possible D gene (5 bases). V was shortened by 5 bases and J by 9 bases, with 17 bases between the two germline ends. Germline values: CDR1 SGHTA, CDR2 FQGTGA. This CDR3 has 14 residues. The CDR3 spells CASSHGGSRGEQFF. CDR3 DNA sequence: TGTGCCAGCAGCCATGGCGGTTCAAGGGGTGAGCAGTTCTTC.

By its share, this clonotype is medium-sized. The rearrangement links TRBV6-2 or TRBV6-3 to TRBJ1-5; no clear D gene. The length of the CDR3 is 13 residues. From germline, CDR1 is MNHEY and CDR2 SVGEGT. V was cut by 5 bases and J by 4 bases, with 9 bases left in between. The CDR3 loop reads CASSIWENQPQHF. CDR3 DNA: TGTGCCAGCAGTATCTGGGAAAATCAGCCCCAGCATTTT.

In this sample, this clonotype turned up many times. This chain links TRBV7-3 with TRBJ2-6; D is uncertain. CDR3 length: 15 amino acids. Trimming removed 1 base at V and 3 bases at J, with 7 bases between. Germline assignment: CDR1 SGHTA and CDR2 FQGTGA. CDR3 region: CASSLSGGGANVLTF. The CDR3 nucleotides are TGTGCCAGCAGCTTAAGTGGCGGTGGGGCCAACGTCCTGACTTTC.

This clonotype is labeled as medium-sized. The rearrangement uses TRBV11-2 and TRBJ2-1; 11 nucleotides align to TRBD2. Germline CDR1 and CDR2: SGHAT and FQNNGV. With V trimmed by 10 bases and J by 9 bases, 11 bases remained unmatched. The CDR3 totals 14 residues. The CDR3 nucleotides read TGTGCCACCGCGGGGCTAGCGGGGGGAAGTGAGCAGTTCTTC. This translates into CATAGLAGGSEQFF.